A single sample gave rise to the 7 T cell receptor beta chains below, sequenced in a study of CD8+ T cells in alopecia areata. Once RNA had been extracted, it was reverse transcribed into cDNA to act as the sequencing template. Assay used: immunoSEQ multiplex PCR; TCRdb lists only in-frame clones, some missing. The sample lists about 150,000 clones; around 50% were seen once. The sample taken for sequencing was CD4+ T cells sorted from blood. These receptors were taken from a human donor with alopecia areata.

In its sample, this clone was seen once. CDR3 DNA: TGTGCCAGCAGTTGGGGGCCCTTGGAGCGGGAGAACACAGATACGCAGTATTTT. It translates to CASSWGPLERENTDTQYF. The chain recombines TRBV28 with TRBJ2-3, with 8 nucleotides matching TRBD2. The CDR3 consists of 18 residues. With 4 bases clipped from V and 2 bases from J, the junction kept 14 bases outside the gene matches. Germline V gene sequence: CDR1 MDHEN, CDR2 SYDVKM.

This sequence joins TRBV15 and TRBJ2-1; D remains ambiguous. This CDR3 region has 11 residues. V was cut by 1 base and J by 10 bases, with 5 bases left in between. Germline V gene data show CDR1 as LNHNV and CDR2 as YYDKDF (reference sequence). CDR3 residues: CATSRAYEQFF. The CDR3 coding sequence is TGTGCCACCAGCAGAGCGTACGAGCAGTTCTTC.

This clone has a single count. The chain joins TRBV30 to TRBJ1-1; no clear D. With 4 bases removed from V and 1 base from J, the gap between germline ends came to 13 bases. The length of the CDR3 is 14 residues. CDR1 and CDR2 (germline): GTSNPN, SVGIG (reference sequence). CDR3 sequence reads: CAWTSRRKNTEAFF. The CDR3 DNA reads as TGTGCCTGGACCTCCCGTAGAAAGAACACTGAAGCTTTCTTT. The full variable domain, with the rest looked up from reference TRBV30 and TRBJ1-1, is SQTIHQWPATLVQPVGSPLSLECTVEGTSNPNLYWYRQAAGRGLQLLFYSVGIGQISSEVPQNLSASRPQDRQFILSSKKLLLSDSGFYLCAWTSRRKNTEAFFGQGTRLTVV.

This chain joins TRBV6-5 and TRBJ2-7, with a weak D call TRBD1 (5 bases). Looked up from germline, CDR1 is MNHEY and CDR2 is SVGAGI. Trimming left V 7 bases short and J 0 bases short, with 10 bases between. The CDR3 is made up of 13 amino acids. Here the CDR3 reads CASKRQSSYEQYF. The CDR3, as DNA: TGTGCCAGCAAACGACAGAGCTCCTACGAGCAGTACTTC.

The CDR3 protein is CASSELAGGADTQYF. The CDR3 DNA reads TGCGCCAGCAGCGAACTAGCGGGAGGCGCGGATACGCAGTATTTT. The chain couples TRBV5-1 to TRBJ2-3, with 12 nucleotides matching TRBD2. The CDR3 runs to 15 residues. Trimming removed 4 bases from V and 6 bases from J; junction bases left unmatched: 6. Per the germline V gene, CDR1 is SGHRS and CDR2 is YFSETQ.

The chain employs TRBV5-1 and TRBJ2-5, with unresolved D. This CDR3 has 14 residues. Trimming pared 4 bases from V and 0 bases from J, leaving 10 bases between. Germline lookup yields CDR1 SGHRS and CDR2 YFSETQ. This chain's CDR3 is CASSVGTNQETQYF. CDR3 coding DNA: TGCGCCAGCAGCGTAGGAACAAACCAAGAGACCCAGTACTTC.

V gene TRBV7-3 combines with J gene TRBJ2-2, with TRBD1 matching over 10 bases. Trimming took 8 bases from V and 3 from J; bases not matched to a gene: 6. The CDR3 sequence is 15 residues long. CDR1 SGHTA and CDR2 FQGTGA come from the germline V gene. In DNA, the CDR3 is TGTGCCAGCGGGACAGGGGCAAGGGACACCGGGGAGCTGTTTTTT. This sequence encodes CASGTGARDTGELFF.